This T cell receptor (beta chain) was obtained from a study of blood T cell repertoires in COVID-19 (TCRdb year 2020). Turning to the overall study: Collaborator samples came from the United States, Italy and Spain and covered acute and convalescent phases of COVID-19. The prospective study material was composed of cDNA or gDNA derived from T cells, B-cell-depleted T cells, or PBMCs. Deeply sampled blood TCRbeta repertoires from subjects exposed to, actively infected with, or recovered from COVID-19 were included in the dataset. A freely available public database, intended as a resource for researchers studying the immune response to SARS-CoV-2, is where the repertoires were released. Samples came from the ongoing ImmuneRACE study (first 160 participants) plus 1,254 subjects from 6 global collaborators. The sample metadata nearly always contained a de-identified subject ID, COVID-19 status, age in years and sex. Where available, HLA class I and class II types were obtained from metadata supplied by the sample provider rather than from assay-based typing. Points the paper makes about the study in general: The quantity of clinical and demographic metadata differed by source and by participant and was supplied without curation.

Comment on this clone: Which antigen it targets is not known. No much larger clone exists at a distance of one base, and base qualities are not known.

Collaborating institutions collected whole blood in K2EDTA tubes following their own protocols. For TCRbeta analysis, collaborators shipped samples in one of three forms: frozen whole blood, isolated PBMCs, or DNA extracted from either of those sample types. TCRbeta CDR3 regions were amplified from genomic DNA using the immunoSEQ Assay, a bias-controlled multiplex PCR. On the authors' methods: The number of nucleated cells in each sample was estimated by amplification of reference gene primers within the assay. To quantify the absolute abundance of each unique TCRbeta CDR3 rearrangement, sequence reads were collapsed and filtered. For each sample, productive Simpson clonality was calculated as the square root of Simpson's diversity index over productive rearrangements. The table was pulled from immuneACCESS by TCRdb, which kept in-frame rearrangements only. Such tables lose some clones; where checked, under half of the loss comes from unresolved V genes, and the rest has no known cause. V, J and clone size were drawn from that table, and D and trimming were deduced from the DNA. The sample has about 240,000 clones on record, around 87% of them singletons. Of the sample, more than 6.5% falls within the top ten clones.

Sequencing was carried out using peripheral blood. The TCR was taken from a woman aged 70 to 79 with active or convalescent COVID-19.

The DNA sequence is as follows: TGTGCCAGCAGCCAAAGGAGGGCAGGAGATTCACCCCTCCACTTT. This yields the protein CASSQRRAGDSPLHF. The sequence joins TRBV3-1 (or the pseudogene TRBV3-2) to TRBJ1-6; the D gene assignment is ambiguous. The germline V gene (reference sequence) supplies CDR1 LGHDT and CDR2 YNNKEL. The CDR3 goes from the cysteine to the phenylalanine over 15 residues. Only the CDR3 portion is preserved as DNA: 45 bases, with reading frame beginning at the first base. V and J lose 2 bases and 8 bases, and a span of 13 bases separates them.